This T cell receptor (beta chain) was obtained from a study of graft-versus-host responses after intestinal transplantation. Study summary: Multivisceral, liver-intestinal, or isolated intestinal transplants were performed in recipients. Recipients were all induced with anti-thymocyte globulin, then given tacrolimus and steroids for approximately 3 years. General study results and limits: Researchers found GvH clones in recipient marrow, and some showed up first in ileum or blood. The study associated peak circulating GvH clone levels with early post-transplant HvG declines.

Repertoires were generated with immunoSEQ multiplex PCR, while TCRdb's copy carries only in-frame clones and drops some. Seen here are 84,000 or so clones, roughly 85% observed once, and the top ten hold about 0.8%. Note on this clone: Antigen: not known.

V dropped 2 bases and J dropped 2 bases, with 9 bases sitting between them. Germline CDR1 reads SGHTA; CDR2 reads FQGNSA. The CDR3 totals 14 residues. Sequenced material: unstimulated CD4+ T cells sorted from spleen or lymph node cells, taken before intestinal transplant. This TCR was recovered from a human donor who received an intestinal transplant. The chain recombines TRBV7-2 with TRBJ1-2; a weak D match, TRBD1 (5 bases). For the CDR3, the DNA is TGTGCCAGCAGCTTACCAGGGAGGAACTATGGCTACACCTTC. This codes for CASSLPGRNYGYTF.